The 29 T cell receptor beta chains below were found in one sample sequenced in a study of Graves' ophthalmopathy and Graves' hyperthyroidism. Amplification of the TCR beta CDR3 regions used RNA transcripts (as template). The first-round RT-PCR employed HTBI primers together with the Qiagen OneStep RT-PCR kit. A multiplex PCR was then performed as the second round. TCRdb ran MiXCR on the multiplex PCR reads and lists one entry per CDR3 protein. Among 500,000 to 700,000 distinct CDR3 sequences listed, approximately 37% were seen once. Sequencing was done on a sample of peripheral blood or thyroid tissue (not recorded which). The receptors here all came from an adult man with Graves' hyperthyroidism.

This clonotype was seen only a few times. The chain combines TRBV27 with TRBJ1-5; D is undetermined. V was cut by 6 bases and J by 4 bases, with 13 bases left in between. Germline V lookup: CDR1 MNHEY, CDR2 SMNVEV (reference sequence). The CDR3 spans 14 residues. DNA of the CDR3: TGTGCCAGCAGCCACAGAGACCAGAATCAGCCCCAGCATTTT. Translation: CASSHRDQNQPQHF.

The chain links TRBV28 to TRBJ1-2, with D perhaps matching TRBD1 (6 bases). V shed 6 bases and J shed 6 bases, with 14 bases lying between them. Germline V lookup: CDR1 MDHEN, CDR2 SYDVKM. The CDR3 covers 13 residues. In DNA form, the CDR3 reads TGTGCCAGCAGGATCCCAGGGGTGGATGGCTACACCTTC. Translated, it gives CASRIPGVDGYTF.

This chain links TRBV7-1 with TRBJ2-7, with D hard to call. TRBJ2-1 matches the DNA end more closely, so the J call is doubtful. TRBV7-1 falls under the ORF class, with uncertain function. This CDR3 has 14 residues. CDR3 in amino acids: CASSSTREAREQFF. CDR3 nucleotide sequence: TGTGCCAGCAGCTCGACACGCGAGGCTCGGGAGCAGTTCTTC.

The chain has TRBV5-1 and TRBJ2-7; TRBD1 matches at 9 bases. The germline V gene has CDR1 SGHRS and CDR2 YFSETQ. The CDR3 length is 15 residues. After removal of 3 bases from V and 6 bases from J, the junction contained 10 bases not matched to a gene. The CDR3 nucleotides read TGCGCCAGCAGCTATACCGGGACAGGGAATGGCGAGCAGTACTTC. This translates into CASSYTGTGNGEQYF.

This clonotype was seen at least ten times. The chain combines TRBV19 with TRBJ1-3; D gene unclear. The CDR3 has 13 amino acids. V was clipped by 2 bases and J by 4 bases, with 6 bases between them. Germline CDR1 LNHDA, CDR2 SQIVND (reference sequence). CDR3 sequence (DNA): TGTGCCAGTAGTATATCCCAGGGAAACACCATATATTTT. Amino acids: CASSISQGNTIYF. Variable domain in full (rest from reference TRBV19 and TRBJ1-3): DGGITQSPKYLFRKEGQNVTLSCEQNLNHDAMYWYRQDPGQGLRLIYYSQIVNDFQKGDIAEGYSVSREKKESFPLTVTSAQKNPTAFYLCASSISQGNTIYFGEGSWLTVV.

This clonotype showed up just a few times. This chain joins TRBV13 and TRBJ2-2; 8 nucleotides line up with TRBD1. Unmatched junction bases numbered 7, after V lost 3 bases and J lost 1 base. CDR1 PRHDT and CDR2 FYEKMQ come from the germline V gene (reference sequence). The CDR3 has 17 residues. DNA of the CDR3: TGTGCCAGCAGCTTTTGGGTTGGGACAGGGAACACCGGGGAGCTGTTTTTT. Translated, it gives CASSFWVGTGNTGELFF.

At least ten counts were recorded for this clonotype. The V gene is TRBV7-9, the J gene TRBJ2-2; a weak D match, TRBD1 (6 bases). V gave up 5 bases and J gave up 0 bases, with 13 bases separating them. The germline V gene encodes CDR1 SEHNR and CDR2 FQNEAQ (reference sequence). The CDR3 loop spans 16 amino acids. The CDR3 DNA reads TGTGCCAGCAGCCTCAACAGGGTTACGAACACCGGGGAGCTGTTTTTT. Translation: CASSLNRVTNTGELFF. Looking up the rest from reference TRBV7-9 and TRBJ2-2 gives the full variable domain: DTGVSQNPRHKITKRGQNVTFRCDPISEHNRLYWYRQTLGQGPEFLTYFQNEAQLEKSRLLSDRFSAERPKGSFSTLEIQRTEQGDSAMYLCASSLNRVTNTGELFFGEGSRLTVL.

As concerns this clonotype: One end of the junction is discordant with germline, which a read error may explain. The chain couples TRBV20-1 to TRBJ2-1; possibly TRBD2 for D (6 bases). CDR3 length: 11 amino acids. Germline V gene data show CDR1 as DFQATT and CDR2 as SNEGSKA (reference sequence). CDR3 sequence (DNA): TGTGTCGTTATCGGGGGCAATGAGCAGTTCTTC. Translation gives CVVIGGNEQFF.

V usage is TRBV24-1 and J usage is TRBJ2-7, with TRBD1 as a possible D gene (6 bases). Germline lookup yields CDR1 KGHDR and CDR2 SFDVKD. V shed 3 bases and J shed 7 bases, with 15 bases lying between them. The CDR3 sequence is 14 residues long. In DNA form, the CDR3 reads TGTGCCACCAGTGATCGGGGACAAGGCAATGAGCAGTACTTC. Protein product: CATSDRGQGNEQYF.

CDR3 residues: CASSRGQGANDYEQYF. The CDR3 DNA reads as TGTGCCAGCAGCCGAGGACAGGGGGCAAACGACTACGAGCAGTACTTC. The chain is built from TRBV7-2 and TRBJ2-7; TRBD1 agrees at 11 bases. The CDR3 runs 16 residues. Trimming at V came to 5 bases and at J to 3 bases, leaving 9 bases not matched to a gene. Germline CDR1 SGHTA, CDR2 FQGNSA.

The rearrangement links TRBV5-1 to TRBJ2-7; TRBD2 matches at 8 bases. The better agreement between TRBJ2-1 and the DNA end casts doubt on the J call. This CDR3 comprises 15 residues. CDR1 is SGHRS, CDR2 YFSETQ, per germline. Here the CDR3 reads CASSLAGLEVGEQFF. The CDR3 bases are TGCGCCAGCAGCTTGGCGGGACTAGAGGTGGGGGAGCAGTTCTTC.

This clonotype was seen at least ten times. The chain combines TRBV5-1 with TRBJ2-2; 10 nucleotides match TRBD1. V dropped 4 bases and J dropped 3; count of bases not matched to a gene: 3. The germline V gene has CDR1 SGHRS and CDR2 YFSETQ. The CDR3 is 15 residues long. CDR3: CASSQGQGYTGELFF. The CDR3 nucleotides are TGCGCCAGCAGCCAGGGACAGGGGTACACCGGGGAGCTGTTTTTT.

This chain connects TRBV7-8 to TRBJ2-7, with 7 bases fitting TRBD2. V shed 5 bases and J 12 bases; nucleotides not matched to a gene: 19. The V gene's germline CDR1 is SGHVS and CDR2 FQNEAQ. The CDR3 consists of 15 residues. The CDR3 coding sequence is TGTGCCAGCAGCGCCCGACTAGCACCCCACCATGAATCGTACTTC. Residues: CASSARLAPHHESYF.

The J gene is TRBJ2-2, the V gene TRBV7-3, with 9 nucleotides matching TRBD1. V was clipped by 4 bases and J by 7 bases; unmatched bases: 7. The CDR3 runs 15 residues. Germline loops: CDR1 SGHTA, CDR2 FQGTGA. This CDR3 reads CASSSGQGRHGELFF. CDR3 in DNA: TGTGCCAGCAGCTCCGGACAGGGGAGGCACGGGGAGCTGTTTTTT. Combining the CDR3 with reference TRBV7-3 and TRBJ2-2 gives the whole variable domain GAGVSQTPSNKVTEKGKYVELRCDPISGHTALYWYRQSLGQGPEFLIYFQGTGAADDSGLPNDRFFAVRPEGSVSTLKIQRTERGDSAVYLCASSSGQGRHGELFFGEGSRLTVL.

This clonotype was picked up many times. The chain carries TRBV14 and TRBJ1-4, with D perhaps TRBD1 (5 bases). V was cut by 4 bases and J by 0 bases, with 15 bases left in between. CDR3 size: 17 residues. The germline V gene has CDR1 SGHDN and CDR2 FVKESK. The CDR3 reads CASSRRQSSATNEKLFF. The CDR3 DNA reads as TGTGCCAGCAGCCGACGACAGTCCTCAGCAACTAATGAAAAACTGTTTTTT.

The chain carries TRBV29-1 and TRBJ1-3; D is undetermined. The CDR3 has 9 amino acids. Germline loops: CDR1 SQVTM, CDR2 ANQGSEA. The V end was cut by 7 bases, the J end by 7 bases, with 5 bases between. The chain's CDR3 is CSGRNTIYF. CDR3 in DNA: TGCAGCGGTAGGAACACCATATATTTT.

V and J are TRBV20-1 and TRBJ1-1; TRBD1 agrees at 7 bases. Germline lookup yields CDR1 DFQATT and CDR2 SNEGSKA (reference sequence). Trimming at V came to 3 bases and at J to 5 bases, leaving 6 bases not matched to a gene. The CDR3 spans 13 residues. CDR3 in DNA: TGCAGTGCTAGGGTCAGGGGGGGGACTGAAGCTTTCTTT. Its protein is CSARVRGGTEAFF.

This clonotype was recorded at least ten times. The V call is TRBV5-1, the J call TRBJ2-2; TRBD2 matches 9 bases. This CDR3 comprises 16 residues. V shed 4 bases and J 7 bases; nucleotides not matched to a gene: 11. Germline CDR1 SGHRS, CDR2 YFSETQ. CDR3 nucleotide sequence: TGCGCCAGCAGCACCGGACTAGCGCTCCGGGGCGGGGAGCTGTTTTTT. Protein sequence: CASSTGLALRGGELFF.

The rearrangement uses TRBV7-2 and TRBJ1-5; possibly TRBD1 for D (6 bases). CDR3 size: 18 residues. V was shortened by 5 bases and J by 0 bases, with 20 bases between the two germline ends. Per the germline V gene, CDR1 is SGHTA and CDR2 is FQGNSA. CDR3 in amino acids: CASSRDRGGHYSNQPQHF. For the CDR3, the DNA is TGTGCCAGCAGCCGAGATCGAGGGGGACACTATAGCAATCAGCCCCAGCATTTT.

This chain links TRBV5-1 with TRBJ2-5; perhaps TRBD1 as D (6 bases). CDR1 and CDR2 from the germline V gene are SGHRS and YFSETQ. CDR3 length: 14 amino acids. The V end was cut by 0 bases, the J end by 11 bases, with 17 bases between. CDR3 sequence reads: CASSLGQVRDTQYF. Here the CDR3 DNA reads TGCGCCAGCAGCTTGGGACAGGTTAGAGATACGCAGTACTTC.

There are many counts of this clonotype. This rearrangement joins TRBV10-3 to TRBJ1-2; TRBD1 is a possible D gene (6 bases). V gave up 2 bases and J gave up 0 bases, with 19 bases separating them. CDR3 length equals 18 residues. Per the germline V gene, CDR1 is ENHRY and CDR2 is SYGVKD. The CDR3 loop reads CAISEVWLGDNSNYGYTF. CDR3 in DNA: TGTGCCATCAGTGAGGTCTGGTTAGGGGACAATTCTAACTATGGCTACACCTTC.

The chain couples TRBV29-1 to TRBJ1-5, with 8 nucleotides matching TRBD1. The CDR3 length is 14 residues. With V trimmed by 6 bases and J by 4 bases, 8 bases remained unmatched. The V gene's germline CDR1 is SQVTM and CDR2 ANQGSEA. The CDR3 protein is CSVNRGAGNQPQHF. DNA of the CDR3: TGCAGCGTCAACAGGGGGGCAGGAAATCAGCCCCAGCATTTT.

The V and J genes are TRBV7-9 and TRBJ1-6, with 7 bases identical to TRBD1. The CDR3 covers 15 residues. Unmatched junction bases numbered 6, after V lost 1 base and J lost 9 bases. CDR1 and CDR2 (germline): SEHNR, FQNEAQ (reference sequence). The CDR3 DNA follows: TGTGCCAGCAGCTTAGTCGGGGACAGCGTTTCACCCCTCCACTTT. Its protein is CASSLVGDSVSPLHF.

This clonotype was recorded a few times. The chain couples TRBV7-9 to TRBJ2-2; no clear D gene. The CDR3 loop spans 16 amino acids. The germline CDR1 and CDR2 sequences are SEHNR and FQNEAQ (reference sequence). Trimming took off 5 bases at V and 1 base at J, with 14 bases between the two ends. The CDR3 DNA reads as TGTGCCAGCAGCCCCCCCCCCATAGGGAACACCGGGGAGCTGTTTTTT. Protein: CASSPPPIGNTGELFF.

Ten or more counts support this clonotype. The V call is TRBV12-3 or TRBV12-4, the J call TRBJ1-1; weak D call: TRBD1 (5 bases). This CDR3 has 14 amino acids. V was trimmed by 6 bases and J by 2 bases, leaving 13 bases between them. This chain's CDR3 is CASRLIGVNTEAFF. The CDR3 DNA is TGTGCCAGCAGGTTGATAGGGGTAAACACTGAAGCTTTCTTT.

This rearrangement joins TRBV7-9 to TRBJ2-7; 9 positions agree with TRBD1. In germline, CDR1 is SEHNR, CDR2 FQNEAQ (reference sequence). V lost 4 bases and J lost 6; bases outside the gene matches: 7. The CDR3 spans 14 residues. Here the CDR3 reads CASSWRTGDVEQYF. CDR3 nucleotides: TGTGCCAGCAGCTGGCGGACAGGGGACGTCGAGCAGTACTTC.

This clonotype was found many times. The chain carries TRBV6-6 and TRBJ2-7, with a possible D match to TRBD1 (6 bases). The CDR3 runs to 11 residues. V was pared by 6 bases and J by 5 bases, with 8 bases between. Per the germline V gene, CDR1 is MNHNY and CDR2 is SVGAGI (reference sequence). CDR3 sequence reads: CASRQGNEQYF. The DNA of the CDR3 is TGTGCCAGCAGACAGGGTAACGAGCAGTACTTC.

The table lists this clonotype with many counts. This sequence joins TRBV11-2 and TRBJ2-5; D possibly corresponds to TRBD2 (6 bases). V lost 1 base and J lost 4, with 10 bases in between. The CDR3 is made up of 14 amino acids. Germline V gives CDR1 SGHAT, CDR2 FQNNGV. The CDR3 protein is CASSLVLGGETQYF. The DNA for the CDR3 is TGTGCCAGCAGCTTAGTCTTGGGGGGAGAGACCCAGTACTTC.

This clonotype was seen more than once but under ten times. V and J are TRBV19 and TRBJ2-2, with 11 bases identical to TRBD2. This CDR3 has 18 residues. Germline CDR1 LNHDA, CDR2 SQIVND (reference sequence). V lost 2 bases, J lost 0 bases, and 5 bases stayed unmatched. The CDR3 region is CASSIRGSGGANTGELFF. Here the CDR3 DNA reads TGTGCCAGTAGTATAAGGGGTAGCGGGGGGGCGAACACCGGGGAGCTGTTTTTT.